Included here is one TCR beta chain sequence, with context. As yet, its antigen is unknown. This sample was included in a study of T cell responses to AZD1222 COVID-19 vaccine. Study conclusions and caveats: Across the whole spike, CD4 TCRs peaked at regions 160-218 and 743-854. White British donors predominated, females outnumbered males, and clonal diversity was possibly underestimated. Repertoire sampling was restricted to post-peak T cell response timepoints.

V was trimmed by 2 bases and J by 7 bases, leaving 8 bases between them. Germline V gene lookup returns CDR1 KGHSH and CDR2 LQKENI. This CDR3 comprises 12 residues. Some clones are missing from TCRdb's copy, which holds only in-frame ones; the method was immunoSEQ multiplex PCR. The data contain about 190,000 clones, roughly 93% of them singletons. The chain is built from TRBV18 and TRBJ1-1; D ambiguous. This specimen was peripheral blood, taken on day 0 of AZD1222 vaccination. The receptor comes from an adult in good health. CDR3 amino acids: CASSPGPNEAFF. The CDR3 DNA reads TGTGCCAGCTCACCAGGGCCTAATGAAGCTTTCTTT.